The 5 T cell receptor beta chains below all came from one sample that was sequenced in a study of blood T cells in healthy people across ages. Through a sample-barcoded 5' primer and a J-beta primer mix, a second PCR was run for about 7 to 12 cycles. TCRdb reprocessed the 5' RACE reads via MiXCR and lists one record per CDR3 protein. The repertoire includes about a million distinct CDR3 sequences, roughly 51% of them detected once, and over 20% sits in the top ten. Source material: blood. The origin of the receptors is a woman in her fifties or sixties in good health.

The chain recombines TRBV4-1 with TRBJ2-2; either TRBD1 or TRBD2 may fit D (5 bases each). The ends were cut back, 1 base at V and 5 bases at J, with 8 bases in the middle. Germline CDR1 reads MGHRA; CDR2 reads YSYEKL. This CDR3 is 14 amino acids long. The DNA for the CDR3 is TGCGCCAGCAGCCAAGTGGGACCGACCGGGGAGCTGTTTTTT. Its translation: CASSQVGPTGELFF.

The chain is built from TRBV20-1 and TRBJ1-5; D remains ambiguous. Trimming cost V 0 bases and J 3 bases, with 9 bases left between them. The length of the CDR3 is 14 residues. Per the germline V gene, CDR1 is DFQATT and CDR2 is SNEGSKA (reference sequence). CDR3 nucleotides: TGCAGTGCTAGAGAGGCAGGTGTCAATCAGCCCCAGCATTTT. Translation gives CSAREAGVNQPQHF.

For this clonotype: The junction departs from germline at one end; a sequencing error may be responsible. The chain uses TRBV4-3 and TRBJ2-6, with D tentatively TRBD1 (6 bases). The CDR3 has 17 residues. Germline V CDR1 and CDR2: LGHNA, YSLEER. The CDR3 nucleotides are TGCGCCAGCAGCCAAGTCAGCCAGGGGTATGGGGCCGACGTCCTGACTTTC. This sequence encodes CASSQVSQGYGADVLTF.

The chain employs TRBV6-5 and TRBJ2-2, with a weak D call TRBD2 (6 bases). Trimming took off 1 base at V and 3 bases at J, with 18 bases between the two ends. The germline gives CDR1 MNHEY, CDR2 SVGAGI. This CDR3 has 18 amino acids. The chain's CDR3 is CASSYFRSGVEDTGELFF. CDR3 nucleotide sequence: TGTGCCAGCAGTTACTTCCGATCGGGGGTGGAGGACACCGGGGAGCTGTTTTTT.

This clonotype has just a few counts. This rearrangement joins TRBV28 to TRBJ2-5, with TRBD2 as a possible D gene (7 bases). V lost 6 bases, J lost 4 bases, and 18 bases lay in between. Germline V gene sequence: CDR1 MDHEN, CDR2 SYDVKM. The length of the CDR3 is 15 residues. CDR3: CASRGRGAPRETQYF. DNA of the CDR3: TGTGCCAGCAGGGGTCGGGGGGCGCCCCGAGAGACCCAGTACTTC.